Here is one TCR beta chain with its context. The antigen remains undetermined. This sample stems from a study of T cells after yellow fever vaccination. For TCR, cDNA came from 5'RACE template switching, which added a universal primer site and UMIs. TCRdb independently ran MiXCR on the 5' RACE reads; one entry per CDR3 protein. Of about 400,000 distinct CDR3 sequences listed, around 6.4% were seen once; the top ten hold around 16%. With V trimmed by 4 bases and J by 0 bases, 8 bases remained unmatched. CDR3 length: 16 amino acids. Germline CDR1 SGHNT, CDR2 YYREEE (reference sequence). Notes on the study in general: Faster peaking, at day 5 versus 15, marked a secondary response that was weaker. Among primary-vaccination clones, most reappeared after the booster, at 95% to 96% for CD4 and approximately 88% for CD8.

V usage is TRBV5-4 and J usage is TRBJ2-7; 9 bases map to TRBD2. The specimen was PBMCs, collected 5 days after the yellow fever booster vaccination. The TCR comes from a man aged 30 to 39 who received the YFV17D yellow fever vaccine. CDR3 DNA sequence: TGTGCCAGCAGCCCATCGGGTAGCGGGAGCTCCTACGAGCAGTACTTC. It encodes CASSPSGSGSSYEQYF.